This passage covers 28 T cell receptor beta chains from one sample sequenced in a study of early T cells in non-severe SARS-CoV-2 infection. TCRdb processed the 5' RACE reads anew with MiXCR; each CDR3 protein has one entry. This sample yields 70,000 to 90,000 distinct CDR3 sequences, of which roughly 12% are seen a single time; around 3.6% belongs to the top ten. Sequenced material: whole blood. The receptors were gathered from an adult who was a healthcare worker with PCR-confirmed SARS-CoV-2 infection or an uninfected control (not recorded which).

This clonotype was detected a few times. The chain couples TRBV30 to TRBJ2-7; 10 positions agree with TRBD1. Germline V gene sequence: CDR1 GTSNPN, CDR2 SVGIG (reference sequence). The ends lost 0 bases at V and 6 bases at J; junction bases unmatched: 2. CDR3 length: 13 amino acids. As DNA, the CDR3 is TGTGCCTGGAGTGTGGGACAGGGGTCCGAGCAGTACTTC. It is translated as CAWSVGQGSEQYF.

The chain employs TRBV28 and TRBJ1-1; D may be TRBD1 (6 bases). Germline assignment: CDR1 MDHEN and CDR2 SYDVKM. This CDR3 contains 15 residues. The germline V and J ends were trimmed by 6 bases and 0 bases, with 14 bases remaining between them. CDR3 loop: CASSYRDFMNTEAFF. As DNA, the CDR3 is TGTGCCAGCAGCTACAGGGACTTCATGAACACTGAAGCTTTCTTT.

Many counts were recorded for this clonotype. The rearrangement joins TRBV7-3 to TRBJ2-1, with 7 bases fitting TRBD1. The CDR3 is 15 residues long. CDR1 is SGHTA, CDR2 FQGTGA, per germline. Trimming cost V 4 bases and J 4 bases; bases outside gene matches: 7. The CDR3 spells CASSYDREPYNEQFF. Written as DNA, the CDR3 is TGTGCCAGCAGCTATGACAGGGAGCCATACAATGAGCAGTTCTTC.

This clonotype was found a few times. The chain links TRBV2 to TRBJ1-1; D is possibly TRBD1 (6 bases). Trimming cost V 6 bases and J 0 bases, with 8 bases left between them. The CDR3 is made up of 13 amino acids. The germline V gene has CDR1 SNHLY and CDR2 FYNNEI. This CDR3 is CASSRQVNTEAFF. In DNA, the CDR3 is TGTGCCAGCAGCCGACAGGTGAACACTGAAGCTTTCTTT.

This clonotype was observed many times. The rearrangement uses TRBV3-1 and TRBJ2-3; D gene ambiguous. The V gene's germline CDR1 is LGHDT and CDR2 YNNKEL (reference sequence). The V end lost 6 bases, the J end lost 0 bases, and 19 bases lay between the germline ends. This CDR3 is 17 amino acids long. The DNA for the CDR3 is TGTGCCAGCAGTCCGCCCGGAAGGCTCACTAGCACAGATACGCAGTATTTT. As protein: CASSPPGRLTSTDTQYF.

This clonotype was seen many times. The chain uses TRBV2 and TRBJ1-5; a possible D gene is TRBD1 (5 bases). Germline lookup yields CDR1 SNHLY and CDR2 FYNNEI. The CDR3 spans 13 residues. V was pared by 8 bases and J by 4 bases, with 12 bases between. In DNA, the CDR3 is TGTGCCAGCTGCAAACAGGAGAATCAGCCCCAGCATTTT. Amino acid sequence: CASCKQENQPQHF.

This clonotype was seen repeatedly, ten times or more. J is TRBJ1-4 and V is TRBV28; D unresolved. Trimming left V 2 bases short and J 7 bases short, with 8 bases between. The CDR3 contains 13 residues. The germline gives CDR1 MDHEN, CDR2 SYDVKM. As DNA, the CDR3 is TGTGCCAGCAGTTTAAGTTTGGGTGAAAAACTGTTTTTT. Translated, it gives CASSLSLGEKLFF.

CDR3 region: CSAQRGGHTDTQYF. In nucleotides, the CDR3 is TGCAGTGCCCAGAGAGGGGGGCACACAGATACGCAGTATTTT. The rearrangement links TRBV20-1 to TRBJ2-3, with D perhaps matching TRBD1 or TRBD2 (6 bases each). The length of the CDR3 is 14 residues. V was pared by 6 bases and J by 2 bases, with 15 bases between. Germline V lookup: CDR1 DFQATT, CDR2 SNEGSKA (reference sequence).

The V gene is TRBV5-1, the J gene TRBJ2-1; TRBD2 aligns across 7 bases. This CDR3 has 16 amino acids. The germline V gene encodes CDR1 SGHRS and CDR2 YFSETQ. V was pared by 4 bases and J by 6 bases, with 13 bases of the junction left unmatched. CDR3 residues: CASSLVAGVVRNEQFF. The CDR3 bases are TGCGCCAGCAGCCTAGTGGCGGGAGTAGTGCGCAATGAGCAGTTCTTC.

In this sample, this clonotype turned up a few times. The chain combines TRBV11-2 with TRBJ1-6; TRBD1 is a possible D gene (5 bases). V was trimmed by 0 bases and J by 7 bases, leaving 7 bases between them. The CDR3 has 14 residues. Germline values: CDR1 SGHAT, CDR2 FQNNGV. As DNA, the CDR3 is TGTGCCAGCAGCTTAGATCCAGGGAATTCACCCCTCCACTTT. It encodes CASSLDPGNSPLHF.

The chain has TRBV29-1 and TRBJ1-1; D is unclear. The germline CDR1 and CDR2 sequences are SQVTM and ANQGSEA. The CDR3 is 10 amino acids. V was cut by 6 bases and J by 3 bases, with 5 bases left in between. The CDR3 sequence is CSVRDTEAFF. DNA of the CDR3: TGCAGCGTCCGGGACACTGAAGCTTTCTTT.

The chain joins TRBV30 to TRBJ1-1; D call uncertain. The CDR3 runs to 13 residues. The germline V gene has CDR1 GTSNPN and CDR2 SVGIG (reference sequence). The germline V and J ends were trimmed by 1 base and 0 bases, with 6 bases remaining between them. CDR3 sequence: CAWSEGLNTEAFF. CDR3 sequence (DNA): TGTGCCTGGAGTGAAGGTCTGAACACTGAAGCTTTCTTT.

The chain has TRBV11-2 and TRBJ1-1; D is possibly TRBD1 (5 bases). Germline V gene sequence: CDR1 SGHAT, CDR2 FQNNGV. This CDR3 has 16 residues. Trimming stripped 4 bases from V and 1 base from J, with 16 bases between. The CDR3 loop reads CASSYTRVRRNTEAFF. CDR3 in DNA: TGTGCCAGCAGCTACACCAGGGTGAGAAGGAACACTGAAGCTTTCTTT.

The J gene is TRBJ2-1, the V gene TRBV6-5, with D tentatively TRBD1 or TRBD2 (5 bases each). The length of the CDR3 is 12 residues. Germline V CDR1 and CDR2: MNHEY, SVGAGI. The germline V and J ends were trimmed by 6 bases and 8 bases, with 11 bases remaining between them. CDR3 sequence: CASRKRGYEQFF. DNA of the CDR3: TGTGCCAGCAGAAAGAGGGGATATGAGCAGTTCTTC.

The V gene is TRBV7-9, the J gene TRBJ2-1; D gene ambiguous. V was trimmed by 5 bases and J by 6 bases, leaving 14 bases between them. The germline V gene has CDR1 SEHNR and CDR2 FQNEAQ (reference sequence). This CDR3 is built from 14 residues. The CDR3 loop is CASSPMLPGNEQFF. CDR3 DNA sequence: TGTGCCAGCAGCCCTATGTTGCCCGGCAATGAGCAGTTCTTC.

The V call is TRBV9, the J call TRBJ2-7; maybe TRBD1 (5 bases). Germline V CDR1 and CDR2: SGDLS, YYNGEE. The ends were cut back, 3 bases at V and 2 bases at J, with 6 bases in the middle. The CDR3 spans 12 residues. CDR3 protein: CASSGQTYEQYF. CDR3 in DNA: TGTGCCAGCAGCGGACAGACCTACGAGCAGTACTTC.

A single count supports this clonotype. This may be a read error: a much more frequent sequence differs by one nucleotide. This chain joins TRBV29-1 and TRBJ1-1, with no clear D. This CDR3 is 11 amino acids long. Germline CDR1 reads SQVTM; CDR2 reads ANQGSEA. With 7 bases removed from V and 3 bases from J, the gap between germline ends came to 9 bases. Here the CDR3 DNA reads TGCAGCGCTGGCCGGGACACTGAAGCTTTCTTT. Amino acids: CSAGRDTEAFF. Using reference TRBV29-1 and TRBJ1-1 for the parts outside the CDR3, the full variable domain is SAVISQKPSRDICQRGTSLTIQCQVDSQVTMMFWYRQQPGQSLTLIATANQGSEATYESGFVIDKFPISRPNLTFSTLTVSNMSPEDSSIYLCSAGRDTEAFFGQGTRLTVV.

This clonotype was seen a few times. The V and J genes are TRBV7-9 and TRBJ1-5, with D tentatively TRBD1 (5 bases). The V end was cut by 3 bases, the J end by 5 bases, with 14 bases between. The CDR3 contains 15 residues. Per the germline V gene, CDR1 is SEHNR and CDR2 is FQNEAQ (reference sequence). The CDR3 loop is CASSFDRGVYQPQHF. DNA for the CDR3: TGTGCCAGCAGCTTTGACCGGGGGGTGTATCAGCCCCAGCATTTT.

This clonotype was seen a handful of times. The CDR3 here is CASTSGTSGSEQFF. CDR3 sequence (DNA): TGTGCCAGTACTTCCGGGACTAGCGGGAGCGAGCAGTTCTTC. The chain joins TRBV28 to TRBJ2-1, with 14 nucleotides matching TRBD2. Per germline, CDR1 MDHEN and CDR2 SYDVKM. Trimming cost V 9 bases and J 10 bases; bases outside gene matches: 8. The CDR3 is 14 amino acids.

This chain connects TRBV20-1 to TRBJ2-1; 10 bases map to TRBD2. The germline CDR1 and CDR2 sequences are DFQATT and SNEGSKA (reference sequence). The CDR3 contains 16 residues. The V segment lost 1 base and the J segment 8 bases; nucleotides outside the gene matches: 11. The CDR3 spells CSARAPGSGRGDEQFF. CDR3 sequence (DNA): TGCAGTGCTAGAGCACCCGGCAGCGGGAGGGGCGATGAGCAGTTCTTC.

The genes are TRBV4-1 and TRBJ2-1, with D maybe TRBD2 (6 bases). The V gene's germline CDR1 is MGHRA and CDR2 YSYEKL. Trimming pared 1 base from V and 8 bases from J, leaving 18 bases between. This CDR3 is built from 16 residues. CDR3 DNA sequence: TGCGCCAGCAGCCAAGTCAGATCAGCGGGTCCGTATGAGCAGTTCTTC. This encodes CASSQVRSAGPYEQFF.

The J gene is TRBJ2-5, the V gene TRBV2, with 14 bases matching TRBD2. This CDR3 has 17 amino acids. V shed 6 bases and J 5 bases; nucleotides not matched to a gene: 11. Germline assignment: CDR1 SNHLY and CDR2 FYNNEI. The CDR3 loop is CASSSGLAGGRSETQYF. The DNA for the CDR3 is TGTGCCAGCAGCTCTGGACTAGCGGGAGGCAGGAGCGAGACCCAGTACTTC.

In its sample, this clonotype was seen many times. The chain employs TRBV20-1 and TRBJ2-7, with 11 bases aligning to TRBD2. CDR1 DFQATT and CDR2 SNEGSKA come from the germline V gene (reference sequence). The CDR3 spans 13 residues. V trimming: 7 bases; J trimming: 7 bases; junction bases outside the gene matches: 9. CDR3 amino acids: CSVISGRAREQYF. The CDR3 region has the DNA TGCAGTGTCATTAGCGGGAGGGCCCGGGAGCAGTACTTC.

This clonotype showed up many times. The V call is TRBV7-6, the J call TRBJ1-1; 7 bases match TRBD1. V shed 5 bases, J shed 0 bases, and the junction held 6 bases outside the gene matches. The CDR3 is 15 amino acids. Germline V lookup: CDR1 SGHVS, CDR2 FNYEAQ. The CDR3 coding sequence is TGTGCCAGCAGCCCAGGGGGATTCATGAACACTGAAGCTTTCTTT. Its translation is CASSPGGFMNTEAFF.

This clonotype came up many times. V is TRBV5-1 and J is TRBJ2-7, with D possibly TRBD1 on 5 matching bases. V lost 5 bases and J 4 bases, leaving 10 bases between the germline ends. The CDR3 is 12 amino acids. Germline V lookup: CDR1 SGHRS, CDR2 YFSETQ. CDR3 residues: CASSFQGYEQYF. The CDR3 nucleotides read TGCGCCAGCAGTTTCCAGGGATACGAGCAGTACTTC.

The chain carries TRBV29-1 and TRBJ2-3, with 14 bases aligning to TRBD2. The CDR3 totals 15 residues. Germline V gene lookup returns CDR1 SQVTM and CDR2 ANQGSEA. With 7 bases clipped from V and 2 bases from J, the junction kept 5 bases outside the gene matches. DNA of the CDR3: TGCAGCGGGAAGACTAGCGGGAGGGCCACAGATACGCAGTATTTT. It yields the protein CSGKTSGRATDTQYF.

This clonotype has ten or more counts. The chain employs TRBV30 and TRBJ2-1, with 11 bases aligning to TRBD2. The CDR3 is 16 amino acids. Germline trimming cut 1 base from V and 1 base from J; bases unmatched to any gene: 3. CDR1 and CDR2 (germline): GTSNPN, SVGIG (reference sequence). The CDR3 here is CAWSETSGRSYNEQFF. The CDR3, as DNA: TGTGCCTGGAGTGAAACTAGCGGGAGATCCTACAATGAGCAGTTCTTC.

The chain is built from TRBV30 and TRBJ2-1; 8 bases are shared with TRBD1. The germline V gene has CDR1 GTSNPN and CDR2 SVGIG (reference sequence). The CDR3 runs to 15 residues. The V and J ends lost 1 base and 4 bases, in that order; junction bases with no gene match: 6. CDR3 loop: CAWSARTGNYNEQFF. In DNA, the CDR3 is TGTGCCTGGAGTGCAAGGACAGGGAATTACAATGAGCAGTTCTTC. Using reference TRBV30 and TRBJ2-1 for the parts outside the CDR3, the full variable domain is SQTIHQWPATLVQPVGSPLSLECTVEGTSNPNLYWYRQAAGRGLQLLFYSVGIGQISSEVPQNLSASRPQDRQFILSSKKLLLSDSGFYLCAWSARTGNYNEQFFGPGTRLTVL.